A single sample is the source of the 9 T cell receptor beta chains below, sequenced in a study of blood T cell repertoires in COVID-19 (dated by TCRdb to about 2020). Libraries were constructed by the immunoSEQ multiplex PCR assay. TCRdb carries this immuneACCESS record with in-frame sequences only. Its versions omit some clonotypes, under half of them owing to an unresolved V gene in the studies checked, with the rest unexplained. Present in this sample are about 210,000 clones, 80% to 90% of which were seen just once. The top ten constitute around 10% of the sample. The sample consisted of PBMCs or T cells enriched from blood (not recorded which). The receptor set was obtained from a man between 18 and 35 years old with acute COVID-19.

This clone was seen a handful of times. The rearrangement links TRBV28 to TRBJ1-2, with 9 bases aligning to TRBD1. The germline V gene has CDR1 MDHEN and CDR2 SYDVKM. The CDR3 runs 14 residues. Germline trimming cut 5 bases from V and 7 bases from J; bases unmatched to any gene: 8. The CDR3 reads CASSPAGQGSGYTF. For the CDR3, the DNA is TGTGCCAGCAGTCCCGCGGGACAGGGCTCTGGCTACACCTTC.

The chain has TRBV19 and TRBJ1-5; weak D call: TRBD1 (5 bases). V was trimmed by 1 base and J by 2 bases, leaving 15 bases between them. CDR1 is LNHDA and CDR2 is SQIVND in the germline V gene (reference sequence). The CDR3 is 17 residues long. The CDR3 DNA follows: TGTGCCAGTAGTATAGGGGGCAGCACAGGAGGCAATCAGCCCCAGCATTTT. This sequence encodes CASSIGGSTGGNQPQHF.

The rearrangement joins TRBV6-5 to TRBJ1-5; D may be TRBD1 (5 bases). CDR1 and CDR2 (germline): MNHEY, SVGAGI. The CDR3 has 15 residues. V was cut by 6 bases and J by 6 bases, with 18 bases left in between. The CDR3 region has the DNA TGTGCCAGCAGGCCTGTACAGGAATCGGGTCAGCCCCAGCATTTT. Encoded protein: CASRPVQESGQPQHF.

V usage is TRBV6-5 and J usage is TRBJ2-7; the D is unclear. V shed 4 bases and J shed 2 bases, with 3 bases lying between them. Looked up from germline, CDR1 is MNHEY and CDR2 is SVGAGI. The CDR3 is made up of 11 amino acids. The CDR3 sequence: CASSSAYEQYF. For the CDR3, the DNA is TGTGCCAGCAGTTCTGCCTACGAGCAGTACTTC.

This chain links TRBV28 with TRBJ1-6; the D is unclear. CDR3 length: 16 amino acids. Germline values: CDR1 MDHEN, CDR2 SYDVKM. V lost 5 bases to trimming and J lost 2 bases, with 13 bases between them. This chain's CDR3 is CASSTGGQAYNSPLHF. DNA of the CDR3: TGTGCCAGCAGTACTGGCGGGCAAGCCTATAATTCACCCCTCCACTTT.

V gene TRBV4-3 combines with J gene TRBJ2-1, with TRBD1 as a possible D gene (5 bases). Trimming removed 0 bases at V and 7 bases at J, with 16 bases between. The CDR3 totals 16 residues. Germline V gene lookup returns CDR1 LGHNA and CDR2 YSLEER. The CDR3 reads CASSQDAQGTPNEQFF. As DNA, the CDR3 is TGCGCCAGCAGCCAAGACGCTCAGGGTACTCCAAATGAGCAGTTCTTC.

The table lists this clone with a few counts. V usage is TRBV4-1 and J usage is TRBJ1-2; D is unclear. V was cut by 0 bases and J by 3 bases, with 8 bases left in between. The CDR3 consists of 14 residues. The germline V gene encodes CDR1 MGHRA and CDR2 YSYEKL. CDR3 nucleotide sequence: TGCGCCAGCAGCCAAGATCCAGAGGACTATGGCTACACCTTC. Its protein is CASSQDPEDYGYTF.

The chain employs TRBV2 and TRBJ1-1; no reliable D call. V was trimmed by 6 bases and J by 8 bases, leaving 16 bases between them. This CDR3 is built from 13 residues. CDR1 and CDR2 from the germline V gene are SNHLY and FYNNEI. The CDR3 here is CASSRSGNPEAFF. The DNA for the CDR3 is TGTGCCAGCAGCCGCAGCGGGAATCCCGAAGCTTTCTTT.

This sequence joins TRBV21-1 and TRBJ2-1; whether TRBD2, the table's D call, matches the DNA was not checked. TRBV21-1 counts as a pseudogene. The CDR3 runs 16 residues. Written as DNA, the CDR3 is TGTGCCAGCAGCAAAGCCGGCGGCCACTCCTACAATGAGCAGTTCTTC. Translation: CASSKAGGHSYNEQFF.